This entry lists 21 T cell receptor beta chains sequenced from one sample in a study of beta chain features in type 1 diabetes. Reverse transcribing all isolated RNA meant expressed TCRB transcripts were sequenced. The method was immunoSEQ multiplex PCR; TCRdb's version includes in-frame clones alone and lacks a portion of them. The data contain under 900,000 clones, about 17% of them singletons. The sequenced sample was naive CD4+ T cells from blood. The receptors stem from a young woman in good health.

The rearrangement links TRBV10-3 to TRBJ2-1, with 10 positions matching TRBD1. In germline, CDR1 is ENHRY, CDR2 SYGVKD. The CDR3 runs to 13 residues. The trim removed 2 bases at V and 9 bases at J, leaving 1 base unmatched. The CDR3 DNA is TGTGCCATCAGTGAGCGGGACAGGGGTGAGCAGTTCTTC. The encoded protein is CAISERDRGEQFF.

This clone was seen only a few times. At the DNA level, this CDR3 is encoded by other sequences in the same sample as well. J is TRBJ2-1 and V is TRBV4-3; D is ambiguous. The ends were cut back, 0 bases at V and 0 bases at J, with 9 bases in the middle. Germline V gene data show CDR1 as LGHNA and CDR2 as YSLEER. This CDR3 spans 16 amino acids. For the CDR3, the DNA is TGCGCCAGCAGCCAAGATGGCCGCAGCTCCTACAATGAGCAGTTCTTC. This sequence encodes CASSQDGRSSYNEQFF.

This clone was detected only a few times. The rearrangement links TRBV4-2 to TRBJ2-6, with 10 bases identical to TRBD1. Germline-derived CDR1 and CDR2 are LGHNA and YNFKEQ. This CDR3 is built from 18 residues. V shed 1 base and J 0 bases; nucleotides not matched to a gene: 3. CDR3 in amino acids: CASSQGDRGSSGANVLTF. The CDR3, as DNA: TGTGCCAGCAGCCAAGGGGACAGGGGAAGCTCTGGGGCCAACGTCCTGACTTTC.

The chain uses TRBV4-1 and TRBJ2-2; D possibly corresponds to TRBD1 (5 bases). The CDR3 runs to 15 residues. The germline V gene encodes CDR1 MGHRA and CDR2 YSYEKL. Trimming cost V 2 bases and J 3 bases, with 10 bases left between them. CDR3: CASSQRQGDTGELFF. In DNA form, the CDR3 reads TGCGCCAGCAGCCAACGGCAGGGTGACACCGGGGAGCTGTTTTTT.

The rearrangement joins TRBV5-1 to TRBJ1-2, with 7 bases that match TRBD1. CDR3 length: 14 amino acids. The ends lost 0 bases at V and 8 bases at J; junction bases unmatched: 7. Germline lookup yields CDR1 SGHRS and CDR2 YFSETQ. As DNA, the CDR3 is TGCGCCAGCAGCTTGGAATCAGGGGGTAGGGGCTACACCTTC. Translating it yields CASSLESGGRGYTF.

The rearrangement joins TRBV4-2 to TRBJ2-7; the match to TRBD1 covers 7 bases. After removal of 7 bases from V and 0 bases from J, the junction contained 9 bases not matched to a gene. The CDR3 runs 15 residues. The V gene's germline CDR1 is LGHNA and CDR2 YNFKEQ. The CDR3 bases are TGTGCCAGCACTAGAGAAGGGGGCAACTCCTACGAGCAGTACTTC. Translated: CASTREGGNSYEQYF.

This clone has only a few counts. V usage is TRBV9 and J usage is TRBJ2-1; 7 bases align to TRBD2. The CDR3 is made up of 16 amino acids. Trimming took 3 bases from V and 0 from J; bases not matched to a gene: 6. Germline loops: CDR1 SGDLS, CDR2 YYNGEE. Here the CDR3 reads CASSEGSGGSYNEQFF. The CDR3 region has the DNA TGTGCCAGCAGCGAAGGATCGGGGGGCTCCTACAATGAGCAGTTCTTC.

This clone was detected only a few times. The V gene is TRBV10-3, the J gene TRBJ2-1; tentatively, D is TRBD2 (5 bases). The CDR3 runs 15 residues. V was pared by 7 bases and J by 8 bases, with 21 bases between. Germline CDR1 ENHRY, CDR2 SYGVKD. CDR3 nucleotide sequence: TGTGCCATCAAGCAGAGGGAAGGGTTGAACGATGAGCAGTTCTTC. Amino acids: CAIKQREGLNDEQFF.

The genes are TRBV6-1 and TRBJ1-1, with unresolved D. Germline CDR1 is MNHNS and CDR2 is SASEGT. The germline V and J ends were trimmed by 2 bases and 4 bases, with 5 bases remaining between them. The CDR3 extends over 12 amino acids. The CDR3 is CASSESRTEAFF. The CDR3 nucleotides are TGTGCCAGCAGTGAAAGTCGCACTGAAGCTTTCTTT.

V gene TRBV27 combines with J gene TRBJ2-7, with 7 bases aligning to TRBD2. This CDR3 has 14 residues. The V and J ends lost 5 bases and 2 bases, in that order; junction bases with no gene match: 6. The germline V gene encodes CDR1 MNHEY and CDR2 SMNVEV (reference sequence). The CDR3 bases are TGTGCCAGCAGTCTTACGGCGGGAGCCTACGAGCAGTACTTC. Its protein is CASSLTAGAYEQYF.

V is TRBV7-9 and J is TRBJ2-7; 10 nucleotides align to TRBD1. Germline values: CDR1 SEHNR, CDR2 FQNEAQ (reference sequence). This CDR3 has 14 residues. V dropped 5 bases and J dropped 7; count of bases not matched to a gene: 8. The CDR3 loop reads CASSLNRDRGEQYF. CDR3 nucleotides: TGTGCCAGCAGCCTCAACCGGGACAGGGGTGAGCAGTACTTC.

This chain connects TRBV20-1 to TRBJ2-4; D uncertain. Germline V gene lookup returns CDR1 DFQATT and CDR2 SNEGSKA (reference sequence). V lost 2 bases to trimming and J lost 10 bases, with 9 bases between them. The CDR3 contains 11 residues. The CDR3 sequence is CSARLVQIQYF. In DNA, the CDR3 is TGCAGTGCTAGACTTGTGCAAATTCAGTACTTC.

CDR3 in amino acids: CSAGGRGTQYF. The CDR3 bases are TGCAGTGCTGGGGGGAGGGGGACCCAGTACTTC. This chain uses TRBV20-1 with TRBJ2-5; TRBD2 agrees at 7 bases. Germline V gene data show CDR1 as DFQATT and CDR2 as SNEGSKA (reference sequence). The V and J ends lost 5 bases and 7 bases, in that order; junction bases with no gene match: 4. The CDR3 totals 11 residues.

The chain employs TRBV10-3 and TRBJ2-3; 9 nucleotides match TRBD2. The junction had 4 bases not matched to a gene; V was cut back by 3 bases and J by 0 bases. Germline assignment: CDR1 ENHRY and CDR2 SYGVKD. This CDR3 has 16 residues. The CDR3 coding sequence is TGTGCCATCAGTGACCGTAGCGGGAGAAGCACAGATACGCAGTATTTT. It encodes CAISDRSGRSTDTQYF.

The chain employs TRBV6-1 and TRBJ2-5; 7 bases fit TRBD2. The J segment lost 5 bases and the V segment lost 4 bases, leaving 10 bases of the junction unmatched. CDR1 and CDR2 from the germline V gene are MNHNS and SASEGT. This CDR3 has 15 residues. CDR3 protein: CASSVGGPVSETQYF. In DNA, the CDR3 is TGTGCCAGCAGTGTGGGAGGGCCGGTTTCCGAGACCCAGTACTTC.

The J gene is TRBJ2-2, the V gene TRBV7-9, with D perhaps matching TRBD1 or TRBD2 (6 bases each). This CDR3 contains 18 residues. The germline gives CDR1 SEHNR, CDR2 FQNEAQ (reference sequence). V was pared by 5 bases and J by 7 bases, with 26 bases between. The CDR3 protein is CASSTRGRSTAFHGELFF. The CDR3 nucleotides are TGTGCCAGCAGCACACGGGGGCGGAGTACCGCCTTCCACGGGGAGCTGTTTTTT. Filled out from reference TRBV7-9 and TRBJ2-2, the complete variable domain reads DTGVSQNPRHKITKRGQNVTFRCDPISEHNRLYWYRQTLGQGPEFLTYFQNEAQLEKSRLLSDRFSAERPKGSFSTLEIQRTEQGDSAMYLCASSTRGRSTAFHGELFFGEGSRLTVL.

In its sample, this clone was seen a few times. The rearrangement uses TRBV5-4 and TRBJ1-1, with a tentative D call TRBD1 (5 bases). The CDR3 runs to 15 residues. Looked up from germline, CDR1 is SGHNT and CDR2 is YYREEE (reference sequence). V lost 2 bases to trimming and J lost 5 bases, with 16 bases between them. This CDR3 is CASSFFGGRGTEAFF. In DNA, the CDR3 is TGTGCCAGCAGCTTTTTCGGGGGGAGGGGAACTGAAGCTTTCTTT.

This chain joins TRBV5-1 and TRBJ2-3; D is perhaps TRBD1 (6 bases). Trimming left V 7 bases short and J 4 bases short, with 19 bases between. In germline, CDR1 is SGHRS, CDR2 YFSETQ. The CDR3 totals 15 residues. For the CDR3, the DNA is TGCGCCAGCGGCTGGGACAAGGGCTCGGCAGATACGCAGTATTTT. Protein sequence: CASGWDKGSADTQYF.

This clone was observed a handful of times. The chain has TRBV11-2 and TRBJ1-1; the D gene is possibly TRBD1 (6 bases). Trimming shortened V by 8 bases and J by 4 bases, and 14 bases separated the two germline ends. The CDR3 length is 13 residues. CDR1 and CDR2 (germline): SGHAT, FQNNGV. This CDR3 is CASLKQGSTEAFF. The CDR3 DNA is TGTGCCAGCTTGAAACAGGGTAGCACTGAAGCTTTCTTT.

The J gene is TRBJ1-1, the V gene TRBV6-6; TRBD1 matches at 7 bases. Germline trimming cut 5 bases from V and 9 bases from J; bases unmatched to any gene: 9. This CDR3 has 13 amino acids. Germline lookup yields CDR1 MNHNY and CDR2 SVGAGI (reference sequence). The CDR3 DNA sequence: TGTGCCAGCAGTCGGGGACAGATAGGCCAAGCTTTCTTT. Protein: CASSRGQIGQAFF.

This clone occurred a few times. The rearrangement uses TRBV7-6 and TRBJ2-7, with 13 nucleotides matching TRBD2. Germline V gene lookup returns CDR1 SGHVS and CDR2 FNYEAQ. V lost 8 bases to trimming and J lost 7 bases; unmatched junction nucleotides: 8. The CDR3 consists of 14 residues. The CDR3 sequence: CASGGLAGSGEQYF. As DNA, the CDR3 is TGTGCCAGCGGGGGACTAGCGGGATCGGGTGAGCAGTACTTC.